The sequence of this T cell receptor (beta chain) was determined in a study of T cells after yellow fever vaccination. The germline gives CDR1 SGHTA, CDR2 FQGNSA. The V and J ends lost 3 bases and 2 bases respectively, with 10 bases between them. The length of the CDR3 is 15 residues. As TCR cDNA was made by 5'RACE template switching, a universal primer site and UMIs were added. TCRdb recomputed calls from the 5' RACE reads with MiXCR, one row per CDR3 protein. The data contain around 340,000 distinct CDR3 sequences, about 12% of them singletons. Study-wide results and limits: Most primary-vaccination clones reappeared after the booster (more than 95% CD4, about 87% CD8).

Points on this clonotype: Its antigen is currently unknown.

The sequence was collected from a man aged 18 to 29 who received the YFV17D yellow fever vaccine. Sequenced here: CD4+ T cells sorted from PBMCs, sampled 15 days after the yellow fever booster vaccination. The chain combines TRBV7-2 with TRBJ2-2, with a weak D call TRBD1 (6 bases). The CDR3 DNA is TGTGCCAGCAGCTTCTGGACAGATAACACCGGGGAGCTGTTTTTT. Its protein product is CASSFWTDNTGELFF.